This T cell receptor beta chain was obtained from a study of cytomegalovirus exposure and HLA in healthy donors. Study background: An analysis done earlier identified 120 million or so unique TCR beta sequences from about 179 million T cells.

CDR3 length: 12 residues. The V gene's germline CDR1 is SQVTM and CDR2 ANQGSEA. Trimming took off 6 bases at V and 2 bases at J, with 11 bases between the two ends. Concerning this clone: What it binds is unknown. This sample includes further DNA sequences coding for the same CDR3.

Findings and limits, study-wide: Accurate prediction of HLA-A and HLA-B alleles (for most subjects) was reportedly achieved from TCR beta sequences. Later analysis demonstrated an association between a missense DCLRE1C variant and TCR beta V- and J-gene trimming. In a later analysis, at a false discovery rate of 0.05, approximately 16,000 TCR beta sequences were associated with HLA alleles.

Primers: 60 Vbeta forward and 13 Jbeta reverse. TCRdb's copy holds only in-frame clones and misses some; the assay was immunoSEQ multiplex PCR. Recorded for this sample: approximately 140,000 clones. The chain carries TRBV29-1 and TRBJ2-7; D perhaps matches TRBD2 (5 bases). Input material: PBMCs. This receptor was taken from a man aged 35 to 55 in good health and CMV-seronegative. The chain's CDR3 is CSVEDGTYEQYF. DNA for the CDR3: TGCAGCGTGGAGGACGGTACCTACGAGCAGTACTTC.